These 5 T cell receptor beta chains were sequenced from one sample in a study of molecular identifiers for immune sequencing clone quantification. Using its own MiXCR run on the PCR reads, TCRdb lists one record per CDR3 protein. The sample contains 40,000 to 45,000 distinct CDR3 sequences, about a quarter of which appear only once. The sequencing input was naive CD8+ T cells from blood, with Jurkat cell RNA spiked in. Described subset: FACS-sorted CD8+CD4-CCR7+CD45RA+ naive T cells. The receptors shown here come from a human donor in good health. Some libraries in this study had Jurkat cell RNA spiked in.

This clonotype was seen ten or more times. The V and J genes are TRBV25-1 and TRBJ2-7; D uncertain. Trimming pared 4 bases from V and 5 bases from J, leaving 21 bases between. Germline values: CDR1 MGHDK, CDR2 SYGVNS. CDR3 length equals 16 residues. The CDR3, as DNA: TGTGCCAGCAGTGGGGGTCCAAGGTCTATGTTCGACGAGCAGTACTTC. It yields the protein CASSGGPRSMFDEQYF.

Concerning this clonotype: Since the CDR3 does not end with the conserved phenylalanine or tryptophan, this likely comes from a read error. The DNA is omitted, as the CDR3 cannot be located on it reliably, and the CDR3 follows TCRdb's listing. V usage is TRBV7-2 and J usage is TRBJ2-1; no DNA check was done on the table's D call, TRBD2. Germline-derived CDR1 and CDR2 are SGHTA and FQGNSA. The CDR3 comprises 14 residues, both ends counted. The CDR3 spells CASSSGLAPDEHFI.

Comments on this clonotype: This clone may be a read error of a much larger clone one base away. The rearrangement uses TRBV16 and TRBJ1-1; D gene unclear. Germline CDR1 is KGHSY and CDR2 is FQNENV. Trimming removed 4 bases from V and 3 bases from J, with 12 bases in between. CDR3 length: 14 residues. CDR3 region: CASSPSVSDTEAFF. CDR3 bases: TGTGCCAGCAGCCCCTCGGTGTCGGACACTGAAGCTTTCTTT.

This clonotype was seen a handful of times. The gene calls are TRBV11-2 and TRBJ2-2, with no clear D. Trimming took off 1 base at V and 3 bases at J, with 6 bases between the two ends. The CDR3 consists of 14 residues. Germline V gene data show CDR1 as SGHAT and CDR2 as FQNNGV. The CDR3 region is CASSLVQYTGELFF. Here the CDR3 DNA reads TGTGCCAGCAGCTTAGTTCAATACACCGGGGAGCTGTTTTTT. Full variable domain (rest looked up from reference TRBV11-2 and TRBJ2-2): EAGVAQSPRYKIIEKRQSVAFWCNPISGHATLYWYQQILGQGPKLLIQFQNNGVVDDSQLPKDRFSAERLKGVDSTLKIQPAKLEDSAVYLCASSLVQYTGELFFGEGSRLTVL.

The CDR3 here is CASSGTGHYYEQYF. The CDR3 nucleotides read TGTGCCAGCTCCGGGACGGGACACTATTACGAGCAGTACTTC. The chain couples TRBV18 to TRBJ2-7; a possible D gene is TRBD1 (6 bases). The V end lost 6 bases, the J end lost 4 bases, and 16 bases lay between the germline ends. The CDR3 has 14 residues. Germline CDR1 and CDR2: KGHSH and LQKENI.